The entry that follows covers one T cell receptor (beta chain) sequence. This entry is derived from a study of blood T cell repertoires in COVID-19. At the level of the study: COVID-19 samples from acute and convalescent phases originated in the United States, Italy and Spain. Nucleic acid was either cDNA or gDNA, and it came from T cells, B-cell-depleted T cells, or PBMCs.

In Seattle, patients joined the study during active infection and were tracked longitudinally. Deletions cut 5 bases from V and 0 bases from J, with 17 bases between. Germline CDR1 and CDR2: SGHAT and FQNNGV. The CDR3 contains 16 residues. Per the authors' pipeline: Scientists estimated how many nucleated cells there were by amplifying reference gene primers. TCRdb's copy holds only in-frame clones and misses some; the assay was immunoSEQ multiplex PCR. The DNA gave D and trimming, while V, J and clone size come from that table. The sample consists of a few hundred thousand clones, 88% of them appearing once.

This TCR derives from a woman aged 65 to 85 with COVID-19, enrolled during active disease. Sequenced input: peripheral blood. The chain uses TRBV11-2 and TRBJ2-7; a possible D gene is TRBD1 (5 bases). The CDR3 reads CASSPLPRTFSYEQYF. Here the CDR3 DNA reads TGTGCCAGCAGCCCACTGCCGCGGACATTCTCCTACGAGCAGTACTTC.